This TCR beta chain was captured by sequencing in a study of cytomegalovirus exposure and HLA in healthy donors. Concerning this clone: Its antigen is currently unknown.

The PCR contained 60 Vbeta and 13 Jbeta primers. TCRdb's copy holds only in-frame clones and misses some; the assay was immunoSEQ multiplex PCR. The sample has some 120,000 clones, approximately 70% seen once; the top ten hold roughly 0.9%. Study findings and constraints: Across donors, most TCRs were seen rarely, yet some public ones were widespread. There were several of the most significant clusters that appeared linked to common viral pathogens in a later analysis.

This TCR was recovered from a woman in her 30s in good health and CMV-seronegative. Sequencing was performed on PBMCs.

The CDR3 region is CASSPSSGDGYTF. CDR3 sequence (DNA): TGTGCCAGCTCACCATCATCAGGGGACGGCTACACCTTC. The rearrangement uses TRBV18 and TRBJ1-2, with D perhaps TRBD1 (6 bases). Trimming removed 2 bases at V and 8 bases at J, with 12 bases between. CDR1 KGHSH and CDR2 LQKENI come from the germline V gene. The length of the CDR3 is 13 residues.